This T cell receptor beta chain was observed in a study of shared clonotypes between healthy human individuals. Points from the study as a whole: Sequencing depth was expected to influence donor clonotype sharing. The study found lower generation probabilities in non-shared clonotypes than in those shared by all four donors.

The table came from immunoSEQ multiplex PCR; TCRdb's copy has only in-frame clones and leaves some out. The repertoire consists of around 940,000 clones, with approximately 76% occurring once and the leading ten covering roughly 1.5%. Subsets obtained from CD4+ cells comprised CD45RA+ naive and CD45RA-negative memory cells. On this clone itself: Its antigen is not identified.

J was trimmed by 6 bases and V by 0 bases; bases with no gene match: 8. The CDR3 covers 16 residues. CDR1 is LGHNA and CDR2 is YSLEER in the germline V gene. The chain carries TRBV4-3 and TRBJ2-1; 7 bases align to TRBD2. Sequenced material: memory CD4+ T cells sorted from blood. Documented subset: CD45RA-negative fraction. The TCR sequence derives from a man aged 18 to 30 in good health. The CDR3 protein is CASSQESLAVGNEQFF. CDR3 nucleotide sequence: TGCGCCAGCAGCCAAGAAAGCCTAGCGGTTGGCAATGAGCAGTTCTTC.